These T cell receptor beta chains were read from a single sample in a study of CD8 T cells in Susac syndrome. TCRdb called the immunoSEQ multiplex PCR reads again in MiXCR, with one record for every CDR3 protein. The profile shows about 300,000 distinct CDR3 sequences, around nine tenths of them singletons. The sample was CD8+ T cells from PBMCs. Receptors were obtained from a human donor with multiple sclerosis. Each CDR3 is given with its conserved first and last residue. The D gene is left open where the match is weak. Expanded clones are given a class, and other clones once, few, many or no size at all.

V	D	size	J	DNA	CDR3
TRBV4-3	.	.	TRBJ2-5	TGCGCCAGCAGCCAAGGACTAGGGCAGGGGCTGGGGGAGACCCAGTACTTC	CASSQGLGQGLGETQYF
TRBV30	.	.	TRBJ1-2	TGTGCCTGGGGTGCCGCGGGGGTGGTGGACTATGGCTACACCTTC	CAWGAAGVVDYGYTF
TRBV28	.	.	TRBJ2-5	TGTGCCAGCAGTTTAATCGAGGGGGGGGAGACCCAGTACTTC	CASSLIEGGETQYF
TRBV28	TRBD2	.	TRBJ2-7	TGTGCCAGCAGCCCCATGCGGGAGCTGACCTACGAGCAGTACTTC	CASSPMRELTYEQYF
TRBV5-4	TRBD2	.	TRBJ2-3	TGTGCCAGCAGCTTGGGGGGGCTAGCGGGAGGGCGCACAGATACGCAGTATTTT	CASSLGGLAGGRTDTQYF
TRBV19	TRBD2	.	TRBJ2-1	TGTGCCAGTAGTATCGTGCTAGCGGGGAGCAATGAGCAGTTCTTC	CASSIVLAGSNEQFF
TRBV5-6	TRBD2	.	TRBJ2-1	TGTGCCAGCAGCCGTACTAGCGGGAGGCTCTACAATGAGCAGTTCTTC	CASSRTSGRLYNEQFF
TRBV9	.	.	TRBJ2-2	TGTGCCAGCAGCGCTTCGTCAAACACCGGGGAGCTGTTTTTT	CASSASSNTGELFF
TRBV6-2/TRBV6-3	TRBD2	.	TRBJ2-7	TGTGCCAGCAGCACGGCCAGCGGGGGACCCTACGAGCAGTACTTC	CASSTASGGPYEQYF
TRBV27	.	.	TRBJ2-5	TGTGCCAGCAGTTCTCGTTTTATGGAGACCCAGTACTTC	CASSSRFMETQYF
TRBV6-6	TRBD1	once	TRBJ2-1	TGTGCCAGCGGAAGAAGGACAGGGATCGACAATGAGCAGTTCTTC	CASGRRTGIDNEQFF
TRBV5-1	TRBD1	.	TRBJ2-1	TGCGCCAGCAGCTTGGATAGGGGGCCGGGGAATGAGCAGTTCTTC	CASSLDRGPGNEQFF
TRBV3-1	TRBD1	.	TRBJ1-2	TGTGCCAGCAGCCAAAAGGGGACAGGACAACTCTATGGCTACACCTTC	CASSQKGTGQLYGYTF
TRBV20-1	.	.	TRBJ2-1	TGCAGTGCTAGTCGGGGGAGCTCCTACAATGAGCAGTTCTTC	CSASRGSSYNEQFF
TRBV20-1	.	.	TRBJ1-1	TGCAGTGCTAGACTGAGGGATTTGAACACTGAAGCTTTCTTT	CSARLRDLNTEAFF
TRBV20-1	.	.	TRBJ2-1	TGCAGTGCTAGAGATCGGGTGCATTACAATGAGCAGTTCTTC	CSARDRVHYNEQFF
TRBV9	TRBD2	.	TRBJ2-1	TGTGCCAGCACCAGATCCGGGACTAGCGCTCTCAATGAGCAGTTCTTC	CASTRSGTSALNEQFF
TRBV30	TRBD1	.	TRBJ1-2	TGTGCCTGGAGTTCCCACAGGGGCGATGACTATGGCTACACCTTC	CAWSSHRGDDYGYTF
TRBV9	.	.	TRBJ1-1	TGTGCCAGCAGCGTAGTGAGGGGGGAGGACACTGAAGCTTTCTTT	CASSVVRGEDTEAFF
TRBV7-9	.	.	TRBJ2-1	TGTGCCAGCAGCTCCCAACTCGTCGTCTTC	CASSSQLVVF
TRBV6-2/TRBV6-3	.	.	TRBJ2-3	TGTGCCAGCAGTTACTCGCTAACAGCTCTTACCCGAGGGTCAGGCACAGATACGCAGTATTTT	CASSYSLTALTRGSGTDTQYF
TRBV20-1	.	.	TRBJ1-1	TGCAGTGCTACATCAACAAGGGAGATCACTGAAGCTTTCTTT	CSATSTREITEAFF
TRBV29-1	.	.	TRBJ1-1	TGCAGCGTCCTAATTGGCACTGAAGCTTTCTTT	CSVLIGTEAFF
TRBV18	.	.	TRBJ2-3	TGTGCCAGCTCACCAGGGGGGCGCACAGATACGCAGTATTTT	CASSPGGRTDTQYF
TRBV15	TRBD2	.	TRBJ2-7	TGTGCCACCAGCAGCCCCCCTGCGGGAGATGGTCTCGACGAGCAGTACTTC	CATSSPPAGDGLDEQYF
TRBV15	.	.	TRBJ1-1	TGTGCCACCAGCACCCAGGGGAACACTGAAGCTTTCTTT	CATSTQGNTEAFF
TRBV20-1	TRBD2	.	TRBJ2-1	TGCAGTGCTAGTGCTAGCGGGGCCTACAATGAGCAGTTCTTC	CSASASGAYNEQFF
TRBV6-1	TRBD2	.	TRBJ2-2	TGTGCCAGCAGTGGACTAGCGGGAGGGAACACCGGGGAGCTGTTTTTT	CASSGLAGGNTGELFF
TRBV7-6	.	.	TRBJ2-1	TGTGCCAGCAGCTTAGAGGCCGGTGAGCAGTTCTTC	CASSLEAGEQFF
TRBV19	TRBD1	.	TRBJ1-5	TGTGCCAGTTCCCCACAGACAGGGGCGGGTCAGCCCCAGCATTTT	CASSPQTGAGQPQHF
TRBV7-2	.	.	TRBJ2-7	TGTGCCAGCAGCAGCCCGTTACAGGACTTCTCCTACGAGCAGTACTTC	CASSSPLQDFSYEQYF
TRBV7-8	TRBD2	.	TRBJ2-7	TGTGCCAGCAGCTTAGGACTAGCGGGAGGGCCTATTATGTACGAGCAGTACTTC	CASSLGLAGGPIMYEQYF
TRBV7-9	.	.	TRBJ2-5	TGTGCCAGCAGCGCCCGCGGAGGGGAAGAGACCCAGTACTTC	CASSARGGEETQYF
TRBV9	TRBD2	once	TRBJ2-1	TGTGCCAGCAGTGCGGGAGTCGGAAATGAGCAGTTCTTC	CASSAGVGNEQFF
TRBV15	TRBD2	.	TRBJ2-2	TGTGCCACCAGAGTCCAGGGACTAGCGGGATCCGGGGAGCTGTTTTTT	CATRVQGLAGSGELFF
TRBV29-1	.	.	TRBJ2-3	TGCAGCGTTGATAAGGATACGCAGTATTTT	CSVDKDTQYF
TRBV7-3	TRBD2	.	TRBJ2-5	TGTGCCAGCAGCATTAGCGGGGGCCAGCAAGAGACCCAGTACTTC	CASSISGGQQETQYF